The entry that follows covers one T cell receptor (beta chain) sequence. Its antigen is as yet unknown. This sample was included in a study of healthy donors' naive CD4 and CD8 T cells. Study results and caveats: The study did not address homeostatic proliferation effects in naive T cells. Positive CDR3 charge linked to CD4+ cells, negative to CD8+ cells. Alpha and beta chains were sequenced in bulk without pairing.

Naive T cells were sorted: CD4+CD8-CD45RO-CD45RA+ for CD4+, CD8+CD4-CD45RA+CD27bright for CD8+. A linear amplification protocol produced the TCR libraries from around 0.55 ug of total RNA. TCRdb re-analysed the reads in MiXCR, keeping a single row per CDR3 protein. The sample carries 200,000 or so distinct CDR3 sequences, around 74% recorded once. The CDR3 length is 13 residues. Deletions cut 6 bases from V and 3 bases from J, with 12 bases between. CDR1 and CDR2 (germline): SQVTM, ANQGSEA. The sample consisted of naive CD4+ and CD8+ T cells sorted from blood, pooled from several donors. This TCR came from a pool of human donors in good health; the sample pools cells from several healthy donors. The genes are TRBV29-1 and TRBJ1-5, with a weak D call TRBD1 (5 bases). This chain's CDR3 is CSVVTTDNQPQHF. The CDR3 region has the DNA TGCAGCGTAGTGACGACAGACAATCAGCCCCAGCATTTT.